Given below is one T cell receptor beta chain in context. As yet, its antigen is unknown. The entry originates in a study of T cell clonotyping in hematopoietic cell transplantation. Assay used: immunoSEQ multiplex PCR; TCRdb lists only in-frame clones, some missing. The table shows nearly 9,500 clones, with around 97% occurring only once. Points from the study as a whole: Higher Inverse Simpson Index values in graft donor and pretransplant recipient predicted broader posttransplant TCR diversity. Cells were unsorted, so CD4 and CD8 contributions were not separated.

CDR1 and CDR2 from the germline V gene are SGHRS and YFSETQ. V dropped 3 bases and J dropped 4 bases, with 16 bases sitting between them. The CDR3 covers 15 residues. The input for sequencing was peripheral blood mononuclear cells, taken 100 days after allogeneic stem cell transplant. The receptor comes from a male patient between 60 and 69 years old who had an allogeneic stem cell transplant from a related donor, so the T cells may come from the graft donor. Some clones in this sample may be carry-over from other donors' samples. The chain uses TRBV5-1 and TRBJ1-2; tentatively, D is TRBD1 (5 bases). The CDR3 DNA reads TGCGCCAGCAGCTGGGGGGATGGGGCTGGCTATGGCTACACCTTC. It is translated as CASSWGDGAGYGYTF.